The 17 T cell receptor beta chains reported below all come from one sample, sequenced in a study of shared clonotypes between healthy human individuals. Assay used: immunoSEQ multiplex PCR; TCRdb lists only in-frame clones, some missing. The sample shows some 2,500,000 clones, about nine tenths of them seen only once. What was sequenced was naive CD4+ T cells from PBMCs. Regarding subset: CD45RA+ positively selected. The receptors originated from a man between 18 and 29 years old in good health. Some clones in this sample may be carry-over from other donors' samples.

This chain connects TRBV5-5 to TRBJ1-1, with TRBD1 matching 9 bases. The CDR3 is made up of 14 amino acids. After removal of 0 bases from V and 8 bases from J, the junction contained 5 bases not matched to a gene. Germline V gene data show CDR1 as SGHKS and CDR2 as YYEKEE (reference sequence). CDR3 sequence reads: CASSLAGQGIEAFF. The CDR3 DNA is TGTGCCAGCAGCTTGGCGGGACAGGGTATAGAAGCTTTCTTT.

The chain recombines TRBV11-2 with TRBJ1-2; TRBD1 is a possible D gene (6 bases). Trimming removed 4 bases at V and 7 bases at J, with 10 bases between. The CDR3 sequence is 12 residues long. Germline loops: CDR1 SGHAT, CDR2 FQNNGV. The CDR3 loop is CASSSEGVGYTF. CDR3 bases: TGTGCCAGCAGCTCAGAGGGGGTTGGCTACACCTTC.

V is TRBV29-1 and J is TRBJ2-1; TRBD2 might be the D (6 bases). The CDR3 is 14 amino acids. Per germline, CDR1 SQVTM and CDR2 ANQGSEA. Trimming shortened V by 7 bases and J by 3 bases, and 16 bases separated the two germline ends. For the CDR3, the DNA is TGCAGCGCGGGACCGGGACTCCACTACAATGAGCAGTTCTTC. This encodes CSAGPGLHYNEQFF.

The rearrangement joins TRBV11-2 to TRBJ2-2, with TRBD1 identical over 9 bases. The CDR3 is made up of 14 amino acids. The V segment lost 6 bases and the J segment 3 bases; nucleotides outside the gene matches: 2. Germline CDR1 reads SGHAT; CDR2 reads FQNNGV. CDR3 amino acids: CASRTGGYTGELFF. The CDR3 nucleotides read TGTGCCAGCAGGACAGGGGGTTACACCGGGGAGCTGTTTTTT.

The chain joins TRBV5-4 to TRBJ2-7, with TRBD1 matching over 7 bases. The J segment lost 6 bases and the V segment lost 3 bases, leaving 9 bases of the junction unmatched. CDR3 size: 14 residues. Per the germline V gene, CDR1 is SGHNT and CDR2 is YYREEE (reference sequence). CDR3 DNA: TGTGCCAGCAGCTCAAACCCGACAGGGATCGAGCAGTACTTC. Translated: CASSSNPTGIEQYF.

V and J are TRBV7-9 and TRBJ2-2; a possible D gene is TRBD1 (5 bases). V gave up 5 bases and J gave up 1 base, with 11 bases separating them. The CDR3 has 15 residues. Germline CDR1 and CDR2: SEHNR and FQNEAQ (reference sequence). The chain's CDR3 is CASSKTARNTGELFF. CDR3 coding DNA: TGTGCCAGCAGCAAGACAGCAAGGAACACCGGGGAGCTGTTTTTT.

The chain employs TRBV6-5 and TRBJ2-1; D is possibly TRBD2 (5 bases). In germline, CDR1 is MNHEY, CDR2 SVGAGI. This CDR3 has 15 amino acids. The ends were cut back, 6 bases at V and 0 bases at J, with 12 bases in the middle. The chain's CDR3 is CASSSSGNSYNEQFF. CDR3 nucleotide sequence: TGTGCCAGCAGCTCCAGCGGAAACTCCTACAATGAGCAGTTCTTC.

The chain combines TRBV19 with TRBJ2-4; TRBD1 matches at 7 bases. Germline V gene lookup returns CDR1 LNHDA and CDR2 SQIVND (reference sequence). V lost 5 bases and J lost 0; bases outside the gene matches: 7. The CDR3 is 16 amino acids. DNA for the CDR3: TGTGCCAGTAGTTCGCGACAGGGAGTAGCCAAAAACATTCAGTACTTC. Translation: CASSSRQGVAKNIQYF.

This chain joins TRBV11-2 and TRBJ2-2; weak D call: TRBD1 (6 bases). CDR1 SGHAT and CDR2 FQNNGV come from the germline V gene. This CDR3 comprises 16 residues. V was pared by 5 bases and J by 6 bases, with 19 bases between. The CDR3 DNA sequence: TGTGCCAGCAGCGGTAAACAGGGCGCGCTGGCCGGGGAGCTGTTTTTT. This translates into CASSGKQGALAGELFF.

The chain is built from TRBV2 and TRBJ2-1; TRBD1 aligns across 7 bases. This CDR3 is 14 amino acids long. The germline V gene has CDR1 SNHLY and CDR2 FYNNEI. The trim removed 8 bases at V and 7 bases at J, leaving 11 bases unmatched. The CDR3 region is CASSVGDRGNEQFF. As DNA, the CDR3 is TGTGCCAGCTCCGTCGGGGACAGAGGGAATGAGCAGTTCTTC.

The chain couples TRBV19 to TRBJ2-5; 9 positions match TRBD1. Germline trimming cut 4 bases from V and 1 base from J; bases unmatched to any gene: 13. This CDR3 has 18 amino acids. Germline V lookup: CDR1 LNHDA, CDR2 SQIVND (reference sequence). Written as DNA, the CDR3 is TGTGCCAGTAGTAATAGCCGGGACAGGGTGAGGGGCCAAGAGACCCAGTACTTC. Protein: CASSNSRDRVRGQETQYF.

This clone was counted a single time. The rearrangement links TRBV5-1 to TRBJ2-2; D gene unclear. V lost 4 bases, J lost 0 bases, and 10 bases lay in between. Germline loops: CDR1 SGHRS, CDR2 YFSETQ. This CDR3 region has 15 residues. The CDR3 sequence is CASSTTLANTGELFF. DNA for the CDR3: TGCGCCAGCAGCACGACATTGGCGAACACCGGGGAGCTGTTTTTT.

Here the CDR3 reads CASSKDEGTEAFF. CDR3 nucleotides: TGTGCCAGCAGCAAGGACGAGGGCACTGAAGCTTTCTTT. The V call is TRBV7-9, the J call TRBJ1-1; D uncertain. The CDR3 spans 13 residues. Germline CDR1 and CDR2: SEHNR and FQNEAQ (reference sequence). Trimming left V 5 bases short and J 4 bases short, with 11 bases between. The variable domain in full, completed from reference TRBV7-9 and TRBJ1-1, reads DTGVSQNPRHKITKRGQNVTFRCDPISEHNRLYWYRQTLGQGPEFLTYFQNEAQLEKSRLLSDRFSAERPKGSFSTLEIQRTEQGDSAMYLCASSKDEGTEAFFGQGTRLTVV.

This chain uses TRBV27 with TRBJ2-7; no definite D call. The germline V gene encodes CDR1 MNHEY and CDR2 SMNVEV (reference sequence). The CDR3 has 13 residues. V was pared by 3 bases and J by 5 bases, with 11 bases between. In DNA, the CDR3 is TGTGCCAGCAGTTTTCGCCAGGTTGACGAGCAGTACTTC. Protein: CASSFRQVDEQYF.

The genes are TRBV5-1 and TRBJ2-2; possibly TRBD1 or TRBD2 for D (5 bases each). This CDR3 is built from 15 residues. The germline V and J ends were trimmed by 4 bases and 5 bases, with 15 bases remaining between them. Germline CDR1 reads SGHRS; CDR2 reads YFSETQ. CDR3: CASSKGPYVTGELFF. CDR3 coding DNA: TGCGCCAGCAGCAAGGGACCGTACGTGACCGGGGAGCTGTTTTTT.

The rearrangement links TRBV7-9 to TRBJ1-4; D not certain. The CDR3 length is 17 residues. Between the trimmed V and J ends, which lost 1 base and 8 bases, there was a span of 20 bases. Germline loops: CDR1 SEHNR, CDR2 FQNEAQ (reference sequence). The CDR3 here is CASSLVVRTSGGEKLFF. The CDR3 bases are TGTGCCAGCAGCTTAGTTGTCCGGACGTCGGGTGGAGAAAAACTGTTTTTT.

The V call is TRBV6-6, the J call TRBJ2-2, with 8 bases fitting TRBD2. CDR3 length equals 16 residues. The germline CDR1 and CDR2 sequences are MNHNY and SVGAGI (reference sequence). V dropped 6 bases and J dropped 6; count of bases not matched to a gene: 12. The CDR3 loop is CASSRVAGGGAGELFF. The CDR3 nucleotides read TGTGCCAGCAGCCGGGTGGCGGGAGGAGGTGCCGGGGAGCTGTTTTTT.